This T cell receptor beta chain appears in the sequencing data of a study of control samples from healthy donors and cancer patients. Trimming stripped 5 bases from V and 6 bases from J, with 20 bases between. The germline gives CDR1 MNHEY, CDR2 SMNVEV (reference sequence). There are 16 residues in the CDR3. TCRdb keeps only in-frame clones here, not all; method: immunoSEQ multiplex PCR. Counted here are some 22,000 clones, 80% to 85% occurring once; the ten biggest clones make up 20% to 25%. This chain links TRBV27 with TRBJ2-1; D unclear. The sample comprised PBMCs. The receptor's source is a man aged 55 to 70 with colorectal cancer. CDR3 loop: CASSPFGLKSGNEQFF. The CDR3 nucleotides are TGTGCCAGCAGTCCATTCGGTCTCAAATCGGGCAATGAGCAGTTCTTC.